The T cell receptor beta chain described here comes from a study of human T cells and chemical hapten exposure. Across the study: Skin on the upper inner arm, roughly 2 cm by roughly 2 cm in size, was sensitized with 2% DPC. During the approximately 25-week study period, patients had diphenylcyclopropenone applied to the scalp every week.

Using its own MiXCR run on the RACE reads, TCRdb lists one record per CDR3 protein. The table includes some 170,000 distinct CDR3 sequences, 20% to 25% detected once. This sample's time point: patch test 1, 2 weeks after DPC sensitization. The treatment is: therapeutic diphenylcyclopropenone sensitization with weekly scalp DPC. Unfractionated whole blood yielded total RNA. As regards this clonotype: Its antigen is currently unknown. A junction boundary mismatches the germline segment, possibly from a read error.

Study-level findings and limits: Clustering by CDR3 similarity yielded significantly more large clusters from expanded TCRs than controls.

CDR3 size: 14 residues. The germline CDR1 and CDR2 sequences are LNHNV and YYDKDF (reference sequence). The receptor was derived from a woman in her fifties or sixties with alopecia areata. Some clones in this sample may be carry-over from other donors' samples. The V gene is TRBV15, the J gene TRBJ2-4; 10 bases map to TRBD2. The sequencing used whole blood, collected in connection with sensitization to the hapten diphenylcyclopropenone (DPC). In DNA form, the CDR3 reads TGTGCCACCGGCAGAGGGACTAGCGATCACATTCAGTACTTC. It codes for CATGRGTSDHIQYF.